This T cell receptor beta chain stems from a study of lymphopenia after photon versus proton radiotherapy. This clone was counted between two and nine times. The antigen is undetermined. Germline-derived CDR1 and CDR2 are SEHNR and FQNEAQ (reference sequence). V was pared by 4 bases and J by 2 bases, with 6 bases of the junction left unmatched. The CDR3 is 15 amino acids. TCRdb's table, derived via immunoSEQ multiplex PCR, lists solely in-frame clones and lacks some. The data hold 150,000 to 200,000 clones, with 88% observed a single time. Broader study findings: Oligoclonal CD8+ Temra expansion after nadir drove photon patients' diversity drop. Proton therapy kept repertoires fairly stable, unlike photons, which gained effector/memory cells. Authors raise, but do not show, better survival with proton therapy.

The TCR was taken from a man aged 50 to 60 with gastric cancer. This chain links TRBV7-9 with TRBJ2-5; 8 positions agree with TRBD1. The material was peripheral blood, obtained from a patient treated with photon-based radiotherapy. The CDR3 reads CASSSRTGIQETQYF. In DNA, the CDR3 is TGTGCCAGCAGCTCACGGACAGGGATTCAAGAGACCCAGTACTTC.